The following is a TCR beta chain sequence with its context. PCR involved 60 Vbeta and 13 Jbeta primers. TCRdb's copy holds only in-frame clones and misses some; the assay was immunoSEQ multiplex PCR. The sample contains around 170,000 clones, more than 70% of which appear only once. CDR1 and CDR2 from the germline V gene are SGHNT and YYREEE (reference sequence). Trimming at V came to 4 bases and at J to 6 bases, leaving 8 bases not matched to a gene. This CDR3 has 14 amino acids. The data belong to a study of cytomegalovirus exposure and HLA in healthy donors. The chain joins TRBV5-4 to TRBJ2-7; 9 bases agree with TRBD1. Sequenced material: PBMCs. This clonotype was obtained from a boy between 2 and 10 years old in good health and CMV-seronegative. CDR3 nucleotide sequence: TGTGCCAGCAGCCCGGGACAGGGAGCAGGCGAGCAGTACTTC. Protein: CASSPGQGAGEQYF. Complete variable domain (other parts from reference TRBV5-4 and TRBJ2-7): ETGVTQSPTHLIKTRGQQVTLRCSSQSGHNTVSWYQQALGQGPQFIFQYYREEENGRGNFPPRFSGLQFPNYSSELNVNALELDDSALYLCASSPGQGAGEQYFGPGTRLTVT.